Given below is one T cell receptor (beta chain) in context. Its specificity is unknown. TCRdb keeps only in-frame clones here, not all; method: immunoSEQ multiplex PCR. The sample shows fewer than 85,000 clones, around four fifths of them seen only once. The CDR3 totals 13 residues. The V and J ends lost 7 bases and 3 bases, in that order; junction bases with no gene match: 4. Germline CDR1 and CDR2: MNHNS and SASEGT. This specimen comes from a study of OX40 agonist ivuxolimab in advanced cancers. Study conclusions and caveats: Dose levels from 0.1 to 3.0 mg/kg saw CD4+ and CD8+ blood T cells expand clonally by week 6.

The V call is TRBV6-1, the J call TRBJ2-7; 9 nucleotides align to TRBD1. The sample here was CD4+ or CD8+ T cells sorted from blood, taken in a trial of the OX40 agonist ivuxolimab. The clonotype originates from an adult with an advanced solid tumor such as melanoma, head and neck, liver or kidney cancer. The CDR3 sequence is CASKETGGYEQYF. The CDR3 DNA reads TGTGCCAGCAAAGAGACAGGGGGCTACGAGCAGTACTTC.